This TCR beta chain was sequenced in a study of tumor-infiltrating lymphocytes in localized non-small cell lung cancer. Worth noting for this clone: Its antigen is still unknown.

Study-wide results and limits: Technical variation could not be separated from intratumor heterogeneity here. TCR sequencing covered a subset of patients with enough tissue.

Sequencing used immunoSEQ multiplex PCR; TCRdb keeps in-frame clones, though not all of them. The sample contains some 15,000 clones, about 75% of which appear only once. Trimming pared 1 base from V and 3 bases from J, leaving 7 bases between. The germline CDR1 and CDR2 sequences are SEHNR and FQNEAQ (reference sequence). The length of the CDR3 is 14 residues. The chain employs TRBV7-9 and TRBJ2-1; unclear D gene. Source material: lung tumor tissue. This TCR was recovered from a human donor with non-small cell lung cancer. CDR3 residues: CASSLGGRYNEQFF. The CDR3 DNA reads TGTGCCAGCAGCTTAGGCGGACGCTACAATGAGCAGTTCTTC.